A selection of T cell receptor beta chains follows, all from one sample in a study of shared clonotypes between healthy human individuals. Data came from immunoSEQ multiplex PCR; TCRdb stores just in-frame clones and leaves some out. The sample has fewer than 850,000 clones; approximately 75% are singletons. The sequencing sample was made of memory CD4+ T cells sorted from blood. The receptor set was obtained from a woman in her thirties in good health. Each CDR3 is given with its conserved first and last residue. The order of the fields is D gene, V gene, clone size, J gene, CDR3 protein, CDR3 DNA. D genes are given only for firm matches. Not every row has a clone size; where given, it reads once, few, many or a size class.

D gene: TRBD1
V gene: TRBV6-6
clone size: .
J gene: TRBJ1-1
CDR3 protein: CASSFPGQRNTEAFF
CDR3 DNA: TGTGCCAGCAGTTTCCCGGGACAGAGGAACACTGAAGCTTTCTTT

D gene: TRBD2
V gene: TRBV19
clone size: .
J gene: TRBJ2-1
CDR3 protein: CASSNGLVTYEQFF
CDR3 DNA: TGTGCCAGTAGTAACGGACTAGTGACATATGAGCAGTTCTTC

D gene: .
V gene: TRBV5-4
clone size: .
J gene: TRBJ1-1
CDR3 protein: CASSRPGAREAFF
CDR3 DNA: TGTGCCAGCAGTCGTCCAGGGGCCAGGGAAGCTTTCTTT

D gene: TRBD2
V gene: TRBV7-2
clone size: .
J gene: TRBJ2-3
CDR3 protein: CASSSSGRAPDTQYF
CDR3 DNA: TGTGCCAGCAGCTCCAGCGGGAGGGCCCCAGATACGCAGTATTTT

D gene: TRBD1
V gene: TRBV4-1
clone size: .
J gene: TRBJ1-2
CDR3 protein: CASSQGQDYGYTF
CDR3 DNA: TGCGCCAGCAGCCAGGGACAGGACTATGGCTACACCTTC

D gene: TRBD1
V gene: TRBV29-1
clone size: .
J gene: TRBJ2-2
CDR3 protein: CSVEVWDRGRGTGELFF
CDR3 DNA: TGCAGCGTTGAAGTTTGGGACAGGGGGCGCGGCACCGGGGAGCTGTTTTTT

D gene: TRBD1
V gene: TRBV19
clone size: .
J gene: TRBJ2-5
CDR3 protein: CASSDRDGETQYF
CDR3 DNA: TGTGCCAGTAGTGACAGGGATGGGGAGACCCAGTACTTC

D gene: .
V gene: TRBV27
clone size: .
J gene: TRBJ1-1
CDR3 protein: CASSLTPGVMNTEAFF
CDR3 DNA: TGTGCCAGCAGTTTAACTCCAGGGGTTATGAACACTGAAGCTTTCTTT

D gene: TRBD2
V gene: TRBV27
clone size: .
J gene: TRBJ2-3
CDR3 protein: CASSPTSGITDTQYF
CDR3 DNA: TGTGCCAGCAGCCCAACTAGCGGGATTACAGATACGCAGTATTTT

D gene: .
V gene: TRBV5-6
clone size: few
J gene: TRBJ1-4
CDR3 protein: CASSSTGSIEKLFF
CDR3 DNA: TGTGCCAGCAGCTCGACAGGTAGTATTGAAAAACTGTTTTTT

D gene: .
V gene: TRBV18
clone size: once
J gene: TRBJ1-4
CDR3 protein: CASSGYNEKLFF
CDR3 DNA: TGTGCCAGCTCGGGTTATAATGAAAAACTGTTTTTT

D gene: TRBD1
V gene: TRBV7-8
clone size: .
J gene: TRBJ1-2
CDR3 protein: CASSLAPWTGKGGYTF
CDR3 DNA: TGTGCCAGCAGCTTAGCGCCTTGGACAGGGAAGGGCGGCTACACCTTC

D gene: .
V gene: TRBV5-1
clone size: .
J gene: TRBJ1-1
CDR3 protein: CASSTTTGKNTEAFF
CDR3 DNA: TGCGCCAGCAGCACAACCACAGGGAAGAACACTGAAGCTTTCTTT

D gene: TRBD2
V gene: TRBV9
clone size: .
J gene: TRBJ2-3
CDR3 protein: CASSSWAASGRFNTQYF
CDR3 DNA: TGTGCCAGCAGCTCTTGGGCCGCCAGCGGGAGGTTCAATACGCAGTATTTT

D gene: TRBD1
V gene: TRBV5-1
clone size: .
J gene: TRBJ2-1
CDR3 protein: CASSLVQGSGNEQFF
CDR3 DNA: TGCGCCAGCAGCTTAGTACAGGGGTCGGGCAATGAGCAGTTCTTC

D gene: .
V gene: TRBV7-2
clone size: .
J gene: TRBJ1-1
CDR3 protein: CASSLDATEAFF
CDR3 DNA: TGTGCCAGCAGCTTAGATGCGACTGAAGCTTTCTTT

D gene: .
V gene: TRBV6-1
clone size: few
J gene: TRBJ2-7
CDR3 protein: CASSEGTPIRFF
CDR3 DNA: TGTGCCAGCAGTGAAGGGACTCCTATCCGCTTTTTC

D gene: TRBD1
V gene: TRBV2
clone size: once
J gene: TRBJ1-1
CDR3 protein: CASSEGTGGWRMQAFF
CDR3 DNA: TGTGCCAGCAGTGAAGGGACAGGGGGATGGAGGATGCAAGCTTTCTTT

D gene: .
V gene: TRBV7-3
clone size: .
J gene: TRBJ1-2
CDR3 protein: CASSPAGTDYGYTF
CDR3 DNA: TGTGCCAGCAGTCCAGCCGGGACGGACTATGGCTACACCTTC

D gene: .
V gene: TRBV18
clone size: .
J gene: TRBJ2-7
CDR3 protein: CASSEPLPYEQYF
CDR3 DNA: TGTGCCAGCTCAGAGCCCCTACCCTACGAGCAGTACTTC

D gene: .
V gene: TRBV5-5
clone size: .
J gene: TRBJ2-2
CDR3 protein: CASSLLQGRTGELFF
CDR3 DNA: TGTGCCAGCAGCTTGCTGCAGGGGCGCACCGGGGAGCTGTTTTTT

D gene: .
V gene: TRBV11-2
clone size: .
J gene: TRBJ2-1
CDR3 protein: CASSLDGTGYNEQFF
CDR3 DNA: TGTGCCAGCAGCTTAGATGGGACGGGGTACAATGAGCAGTTCTTC

D gene: .
V gene: TRBV5-4
clone size: .
J gene: TRBJ1-2
CDR3 protein: CASSPQGYHGYTF
CDR3 DNA: TGTGCCAGCAGCCCACAGGGTTATCATGGCTACACCTTC

D gene: .
V gene: TRBV6-4
clone size: .
J gene: TRBJ1-5
CDR3 protein: CASTSKGGGHQPQHF
CDR3 DNA: TGTGCCAGCACCTCTAAGGGCGGGGGGCATCAGCCCCAGCATTTT